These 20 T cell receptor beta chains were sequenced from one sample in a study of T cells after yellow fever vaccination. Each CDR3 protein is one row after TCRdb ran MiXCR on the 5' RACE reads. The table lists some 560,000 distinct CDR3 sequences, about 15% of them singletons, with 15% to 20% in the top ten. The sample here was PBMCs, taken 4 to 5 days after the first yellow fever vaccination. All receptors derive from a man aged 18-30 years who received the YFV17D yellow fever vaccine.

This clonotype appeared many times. Here the CDR3 reads CASSGLGLWSYNSPLHF. In nucleotides, the CDR3 is TGTGCCAGCAGTGGGTTGGGCCTGTGGTCCTATAATTCACCCCTCCACTTT. V and J are TRBV6-1 and TRBJ1-6; no clear D. Germline V gene sequence: CDR1 MNHNS, CDR2 SASEGT. V was shortened by 4 bases and J by 1 base, with 14 bases between the two germline ends. The CDR3 contains 17 residues.

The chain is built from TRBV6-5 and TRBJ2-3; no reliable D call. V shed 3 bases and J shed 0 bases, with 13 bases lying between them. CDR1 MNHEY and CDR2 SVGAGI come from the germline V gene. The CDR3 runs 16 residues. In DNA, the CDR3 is TGTGCCAGCAGTTATAATGGACCGTCTAGCACAGATACGCAGTATTTT. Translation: CASSYNGPSSTDTQYF.

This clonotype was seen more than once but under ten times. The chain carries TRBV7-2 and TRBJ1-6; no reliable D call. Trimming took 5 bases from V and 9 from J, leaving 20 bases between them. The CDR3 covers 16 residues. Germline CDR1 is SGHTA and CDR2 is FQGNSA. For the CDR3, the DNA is TGTGCCAGCAGCCGAAACATGGACGGCGCAGGTTCACCCCTCCACTTT. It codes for CASSRNMDGAGSPLHF.

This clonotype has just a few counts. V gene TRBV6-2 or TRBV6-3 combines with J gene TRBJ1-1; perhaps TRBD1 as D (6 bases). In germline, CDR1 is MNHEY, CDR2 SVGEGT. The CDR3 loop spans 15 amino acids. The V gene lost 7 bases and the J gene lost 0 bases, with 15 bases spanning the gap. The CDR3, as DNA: TGTGCCAGCACAGGGGTCATCGTCATGAACACTGAAGCTTTCTTT. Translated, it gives CASTGVIVMNTEAFF.

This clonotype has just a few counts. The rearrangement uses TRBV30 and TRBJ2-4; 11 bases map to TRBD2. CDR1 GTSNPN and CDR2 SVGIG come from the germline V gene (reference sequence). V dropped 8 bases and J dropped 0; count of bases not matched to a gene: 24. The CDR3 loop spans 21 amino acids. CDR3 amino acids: CAILVSPRAVLAGGAKNIQYF. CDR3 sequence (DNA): TGTGCCATCCTCGTAAGCCCCCGCGCGGTTCTAGCGGGGGGAGCCAAAAACATTCAGTACTTC. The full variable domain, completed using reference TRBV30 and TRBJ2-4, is SQTIHQWPATLVQPVGSPLSLECTVEGTSNPNLYWYRQAAGRGLQLLFYSVGIGQISSEVPQNLSASRPQDRQFILSSKKLLLSDSGFYLCAILVSPRAVLAGGAKNIQYFGAGTRLSVL.

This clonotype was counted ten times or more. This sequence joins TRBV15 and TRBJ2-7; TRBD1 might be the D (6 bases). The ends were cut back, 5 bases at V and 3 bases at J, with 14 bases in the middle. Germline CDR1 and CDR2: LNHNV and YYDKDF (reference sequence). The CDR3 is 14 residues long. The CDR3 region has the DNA TGTGCCACCAGCCCCTCGGGCAGGGGCTACGAGCAGTACGTC. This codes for CATSPSGRGYEQYV.

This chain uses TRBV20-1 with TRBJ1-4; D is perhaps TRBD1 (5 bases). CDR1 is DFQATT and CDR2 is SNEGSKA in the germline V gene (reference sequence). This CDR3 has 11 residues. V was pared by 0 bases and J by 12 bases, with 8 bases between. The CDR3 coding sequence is TGCAGTGCTAGAGAGGGGGTGGAACTGTTTTTT. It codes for CSAREGVELFF.

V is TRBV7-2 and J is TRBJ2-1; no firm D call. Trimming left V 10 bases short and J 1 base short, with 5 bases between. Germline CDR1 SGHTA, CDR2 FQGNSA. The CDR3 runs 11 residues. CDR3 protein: CATGSYNEQFF. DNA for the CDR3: TGTGCCACTGGATCCTACAATGAGCAGTTCTTC.

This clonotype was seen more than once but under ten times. The CDR3 protein is CSVEDRSLGNTIYF. CDR3 in DNA: TGCAGCGTTGAAGACCGGTCCCTTGGAAACACCATATATTTT. The chain joins TRBV29-1 to TRBJ1-3; D call uncertain. This CDR3 spans 14 amino acids. The germline gives CDR1 SQVTM, CDR2 ANQGSEA. V lost 0 bases, J lost 3 bases, and 9 bases lay in between.

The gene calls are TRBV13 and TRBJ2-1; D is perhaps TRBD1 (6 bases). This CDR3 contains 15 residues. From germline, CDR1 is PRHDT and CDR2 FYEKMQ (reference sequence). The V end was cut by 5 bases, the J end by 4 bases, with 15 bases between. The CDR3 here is CASSTKGHHYNEQFF. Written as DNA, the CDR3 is TGTGCCAGCAGCACCAAGGGACATCATTACAATGAGCAGTTCTTC.

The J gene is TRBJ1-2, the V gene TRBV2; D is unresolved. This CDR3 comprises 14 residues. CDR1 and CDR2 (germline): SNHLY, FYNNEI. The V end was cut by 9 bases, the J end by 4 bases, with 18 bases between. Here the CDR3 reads CASGSPNSPYGYTF. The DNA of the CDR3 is TGTGCCAGTGGGTCTCCTAATAGCCCCTATGGCTACACCTTC.

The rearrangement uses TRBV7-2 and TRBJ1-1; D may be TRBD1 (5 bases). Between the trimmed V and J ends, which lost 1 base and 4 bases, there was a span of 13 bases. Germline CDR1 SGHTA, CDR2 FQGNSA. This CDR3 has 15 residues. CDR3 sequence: CASSLVGAFSTEAFF. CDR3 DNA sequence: TGTGCCAGCAGCTTAGTAGGGGCCTTCAGCACTGAAGCTTTCTTT. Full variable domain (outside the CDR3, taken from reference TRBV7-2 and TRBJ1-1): GAGVSQSPSNKVTEKGKDVELRCDPISGHTALYWYRQSLGQGLEFLIYFQGNSAPDKSGLPSDRFSAERTGGSVSTLTIQRTQQEDSAVYLCASSLVGAFSTEAFFGQGTRLTVV.

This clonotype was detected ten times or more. CDR3 amino acids: CASSMDRGAEAFF. The CDR3 nucleotides read TGTGCCAGCAGCATGGACAGGGGCGCTGAAGCTTTCTTT. The chain recombines TRBV7-2 with TRBJ1-1; TRBD1 matches at 9 bases. CDR1 and CDR2 (germline): SGHTA, FQGNSA. This CDR3 spans 13 amino acids. After removal of 5 bases from V and 6 bases from J, the junction contained 4 bases not matched to a gene.

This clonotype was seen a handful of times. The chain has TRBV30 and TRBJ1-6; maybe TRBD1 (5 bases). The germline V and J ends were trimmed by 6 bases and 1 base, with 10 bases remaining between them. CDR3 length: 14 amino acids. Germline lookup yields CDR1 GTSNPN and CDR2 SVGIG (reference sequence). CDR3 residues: CACSQVSYNSPLHF. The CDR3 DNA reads TGTGCCTGCTCACAGGTGTCCTATAATTCACCCCTCCACTTT.

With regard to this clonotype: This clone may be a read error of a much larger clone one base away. The CDR3: CASSLEGVGETQCF. CDR3 DNA: TGCGCCAGCAGCTTGGAGGGGGTCGGGGAGACCCAGTGCTTC. This chain uses TRBV5-1 with TRBJ2-5, with D tentatively TRBD1 (6 bases). Germline CDR1 and CDR2: SGHRS and YFSETQ. The CDR3 is 14 residues long.

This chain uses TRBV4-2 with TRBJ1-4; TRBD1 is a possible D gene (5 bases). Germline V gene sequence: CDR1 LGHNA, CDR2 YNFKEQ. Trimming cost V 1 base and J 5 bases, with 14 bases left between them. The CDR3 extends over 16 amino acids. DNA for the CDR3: TGTGCCAGCAGCCAAGGGGACCCCCAAGGAAATGAAAAACTGTTTTTT. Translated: CASSQGDPQGNEKLFF.

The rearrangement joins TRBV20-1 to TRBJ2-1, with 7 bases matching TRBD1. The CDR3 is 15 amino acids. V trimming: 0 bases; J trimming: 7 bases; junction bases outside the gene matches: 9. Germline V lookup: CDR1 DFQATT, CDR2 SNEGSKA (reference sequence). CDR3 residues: CSARDPRQGGNEQFF. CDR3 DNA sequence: TGCAGTGCTAGAGATCCCCGACAGGGCGGTAATGAGCAGTTCTTC.

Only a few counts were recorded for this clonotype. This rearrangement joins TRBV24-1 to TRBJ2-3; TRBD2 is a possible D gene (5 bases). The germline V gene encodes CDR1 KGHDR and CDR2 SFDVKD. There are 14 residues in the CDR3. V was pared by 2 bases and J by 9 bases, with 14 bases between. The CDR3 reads CATSDSPASLTQYF. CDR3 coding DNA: TGTGCCACCAGTGATTCCCCGGCTAGCCTCACGCAGTATTTT.

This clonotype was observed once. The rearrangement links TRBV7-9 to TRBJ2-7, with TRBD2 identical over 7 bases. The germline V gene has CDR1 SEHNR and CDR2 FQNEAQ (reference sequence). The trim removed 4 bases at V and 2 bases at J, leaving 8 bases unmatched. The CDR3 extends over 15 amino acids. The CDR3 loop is CASSSRDYLTYEQYF. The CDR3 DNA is TGTGCCAGCAGCTCCAGGGACTACCTCACCTACGAGCAGTACTTC.

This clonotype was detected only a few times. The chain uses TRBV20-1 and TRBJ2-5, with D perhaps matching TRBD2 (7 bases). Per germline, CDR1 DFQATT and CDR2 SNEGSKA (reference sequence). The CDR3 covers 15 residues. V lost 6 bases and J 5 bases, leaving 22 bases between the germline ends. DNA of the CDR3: TGCAGTGCCAATCATAATGGGGGGGCCTTGGAGACCCAGTACTTC. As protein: CSANHNGGALETQYF.